The source of this T cell receptor beta chain is a study of regulatory T cells in long-lasting Graves disease. This clonotype has a count of ten or more. Building the TCR beta libraries relied on iRepertoire HTBI primers, and CDR3 regions underwent Arm-PCR. One entry per CDR3 protein, called by TCRdb with MiXCR from the multiplex PCR reads. The sample records 550,000 to 600,000 distinct CDR3 sequences, around 15% being singletons. The time point denotes: newly diagnosed GD, antithyroid drugs for less than 3 months. PBMC RNA was the source of the TCR library. Germline CDR1 and CDR2: SGHTA and FQGTGA. This CDR3 has 15 amino acids. Losses at the gene ends were 6 bases for V and 5 bases for J; bases not matched to a gene: 12. The data were also submitted as part of a second study, on T cells in Graves' hyperthyroidism and ophthalmopathy.

The chain has TRBV7-3 and TRBJ1-1; 7 bases align to TRBD1. Sample: peripheral blood mononuclear cells (PBMCs), taken at new diagnosis, from a patient treated with antithyroid drugs. The clonotype originates from a man between 18 and 35 years old with Graves disease. The CDR3 here is CASRLTSGQETEAFF. In DNA form, the CDR3 reads TGTGCCAGCAGGCTTACCAGCGGACAGGAAACTGAAGCTTTCTTT.